This entry lists 19 T cell receptor beta chains sequenced from one sample in a study of blood T cells in healthy people across ages. The authors ran a second PCR of about 7 to 11 cycles using a sample-barcoded 5' primer and a J-beta primer mix. Each CDR3 protein is one row after TCRdb ran MiXCR on the 5' RACE reads. The data hold approximately 580,000 distinct CDR3 sequences, with around 24% observed a single time. This sample was shared with a second study, whose subject was T cells of mothers and their children.

Sequencing used blood. These TCRs come from a boy under 18 in good health.

Of note for this clonotype: One end of the junction varies from germline; a read error may be responsible. The rearrangement uses TRBV7-3 and TRBJ2-3; no reliable D call. The germline CDR1 and CDR2 sequences are SGHTA and FQGTGA. The CDR3 loop spans 13 amino acids. The CDR3, as DNA: TGTGCCAGCGGCTTATCAGTGGGAGATACGCAGTATTTT. This codes for CASGLSVGDTQYF.

The chain's CDR3 is CASSYGSSMETQYF. Written as DNA, the CDR3 is TGTGCCAGCAGTTACGGGTCAAGTATGGAGACCCAGTACTTC. This chain connects TRBV6-2 or TRBV6-3 to TRBJ2-5, with no clear D. This CDR3 has 14 residues. Trimming pared 2 bases from V and 5 bases from J, leaving 12 bases between. Germline V gene sequence: CDR1 MNHEY, CDR2 SVGEGT.

In its sample, this clonotype was seen a few times. The chain employs TRBV6-2 or TRBV6-3 and TRBJ2-1, with 8 bases aligning to TRBD2. This CDR3 has 11 amino acids. Germline CDR1 MNHEY, CDR2 SVGEGT. After removal of 8 bases from V and 12 bases from J, the junction contained 6 bases not matched to a gene. The CDR3 bases are TGTGCCAGCGGCATAGCGGGGCGGCAGTTCTTC. This codes for CASGIAGRQFF.

In its sample, this clonotype was seen a few times. V usage is TRBV20-1 and J usage is TRBJ2-1; the D gene is possibly TRBD1 (5 bases). The germline CDR1 and CDR2 sequences are DFQATT and SNEGSKA (reference sequence). Trimming cost V 6 bases and J 8 bases, with 11 bases left between them. The length of the CDR3 is 11 residues. CDR3 residues: CSAAKGHEQFF. Here the CDR3 DNA reads TGCAGTGCCGCTAAGGGGCATGAGCAGTTCTTC.

This clonotype was observed a handful of times. This chain uses TRBV7-2 with TRBJ2-5, with TRBD1 identical over 7 bases. The last part of the DNA fits TRBJ2-1 better; the J call may be wrong. The germline V gene has CDR1 SGHTA and CDR2 FQGNSA. The CDR3 length is 14 residues. The chain's CDR3 is CASSITYRGGEQFF. In DNA, the CDR3 is TGTGCCAGCAGCATCACCTACAGGGGCGGTGAGCAGTTCTTC.

This chain connects TRBV7-2 to TRBJ1-5; perhaps TRBD1 as D (5 bases). Germline loops: CDR1 SGHTA, CDR2 FQGNSA. The V end lost 4 bases, the J end lost 2 bases, and 12 bases lay between the germline ends. CDR3 length equals 15 residues. This CDR3 reads CASSSRARGNQPQHF. The CDR3 DNA follows: TGTGCCAGCAGCTCCAGGGCGAGGGGCAATCAGCCCCAGCATTTT.

This clonotype was recorded at least ten times. The chain employs TRBV29-1 and TRBJ2-5; TRBD2 might be the D (6 bases). The CDR3 covers 13 residues. V dropped 3 bases and J dropped 2 bases, with 10 bases sitting between them. Germline V CDR1 and CDR2: SQVTM, ANQGSEA. The CDR3 region has the DNA TGCAGCGTTGAGGAGGGGAGTCAAGAGACCCAGTACTTC. This gives the protein CSVEEGSQETQYF.

This clonotype was observed a few times. The chain has TRBV20-1 and TRBJ1-2; D call uncertain. The CDR3 is made up of 12 amino acids. Germline V gene sequence: CDR1 DFQATT, CDR2 SNEGSKA (reference sequence). The V end was cut by 5 bases, the J end by 8 bases, with 15 bases between. CDR3 region: CSAPTRSYGYTF. The CDR3 nucleotides are TGCAGTGCTCCCACACGGAGTTACGGCTACACCTTC.

Only a few counts were recorded for this clonotype. J is TRBJ1-2 and V is TRBV6-5; TRBD1 is a possible D gene (5 bases). The ends were cut back, 7 bases at V and 5 bases at J, with 8 bases in the middle. From germline, CDR1 is MNHEY and CDR2 SVGAGI. The length of the CDR3 is 11 residues. The CDR3 region is CASKTGYGYTF. CDR3 coding DNA: TGTGCCAGCAAAACAGGTTATGGCTACACCTTC.

The rearrangement links TRBV9 to TRBJ2-7; D possibly uses TRBD1 or TRBD2 (5 bases each). CDR1 is SGDLS, CDR2 YYNGEE, per germline. This CDR3 comprises 14 residues. Trimming left V 2 bases short and J 0 bases short, with 9 bases between. Here the CDR3 DNA reads TGTGCCAGCAGCGTGGGACCGAGCTCCTACGAGCAGTACTTC. It translates to CASSVGPSSYEQYF.

The chain is built from TRBV20-1 and TRBJ1-2, with 7 nucleotides matching TRBD1. V shed 3 bases and J 13 bases; nucleotides not matched to a gene: 14. This CDR3 has 13 residues. The germline CDR1 and CDR2 sequences are DFQATT and SNEGSKA (reference sequence). CDR3 coding DNA: TGCAGTGCTAGGAAAATGAGGGACAGCCAATTCACCTTC. Translating it yields CSARKMRDSQFTF.

This clonotype appeared a few times. CDR3 region: CASSLIRVEGDSPLHF. CDR3 coding DNA: TGTGCCAGCAGCTTAATCCGGGTCGAGGGGGACTCACCCCTCCACTTT. The chain recombines TRBV7-2 with TRBJ1-6, with D perhaps matching TRBD1 (6 bases). The V end lost 2 bases, the J end lost 10 bases, and 18 bases lay between the germline ends. This CDR3 is 16 amino acids long. CDR1 is SGHTA, CDR2 FQGNSA, per germline.

The rearrangement links TRBV4-1 to TRBJ2-7; D might be TRBD2 (6 bases). This CDR3 comprises 15 residues. Trimming took 4 bases from V and 0 from J, leaving 13 bases between them. Germline V gene sequence: CDR1 MGHRA, CDR2 YSYEKL. The CDR3 sequence: CASSPRTISSYEQYF. Here the CDR3 DNA reads TGCGCCAGCAGCCCCCGGACTATAAGCTCCTACGAGCAGTACTTC.

In its sample, this clonotype was seen a few times. Written as DNA, the CDR3 is TGTGCCAGCACGGGTTCGGAAGATACGCAGTATTTT. It encodes CASTGSEDTQYF. The rearrangement links TRBV2 to TRBJ2-3; no firm D call. CDR1 SNHLY and CDR2 FYNNEI come from the germline V gene. Trimming left V 7 bases short and J 5 bases short, with 10 bases between. The CDR3 totals 12 residues. The full variable domain, its missing parts supplied by reference TRBV2 and TRBJ2-3, is EPEVTQTPSHQVTQMGQEVILRCVPISNHLYFYWYRQILGQKVEFLVSFYNNEISEKSEIFDDQFSVERPDGSNFTLKIRSTKLEDSAMYFCASTGSEDTQYFGPGTRLTVL.

This chain links TRBV12-3 or TRBV12-4 with TRBJ2-1; a possible D gene is TRBD1 (7 bases). V lost 2 bases and J 4 bases, leaving 18 bases between the germline ends. The CDR3 totals 17 residues. For the CDR3, the DNA is TGTGCCAGCAGTTTAAGGGTTGGGCAGGGGGGTTACAATGAGCAGTTCTTC. It translates to CASSLRVGQGGYNEQFF.

CDR3 bases: TGCGCCAGCAGCTTGGATCGGGGACCCCAGCATTTT. Encoded protein: CASSLDRGPQHF. The J gene is TRBJ1-5, the V gene TRBV5-1; D uncertain. Germline CDR1 is SGHRS and CDR2 is YFSETQ. The CDR3 is 12 amino acids. The ends were cut back, 0 bases at V and 10 bases at J, with 8 bases in the middle.

The J gene is TRBJ1-1, the V gene TRBV4-1, with D unresolved. Per the germline V gene, CDR1 is MGHRA and CDR2 is YSYEKL. The V and J ends lost 5 bases and 1 base respectively, with 14 bases between them. The CDR3 runs to 15 residues. As DNA, the CDR3 is TGCGCCAGCAGCTCTTCCCCGAGTGGGAACACTGAAGCTTTCTTT. Translating it yields CASSSSPSGNTEAFF.

This clonotype has a handful of counts. The chain joins TRBV18 to TRBJ2-5; no clear D gene. The DNA end lines up better with TRBJ2-1; the J call may be wrong. This CDR3 region has 13 residues. Germline loops: CDR1 KGHSH, CDR2 LQKENI. The CDR3: CASSLRTPGEQFF. As DNA, the CDR3 is TGTGCCAGCTCACTACGAACCCCGGGTGAGCAGTTCTTC.

The chain links TRBV20-1 to TRBJ2-1; 7 nucleotides match TRBD1. Near its end, the DNA agrees better with TRBJ2-5, so the J call may be wrong. CDR3 length: 14 amino acids. Germline CDR1 and CDR2: DFQATT and SNEGSKA (reference sequence). In DNA, the CDR3 is TGCAGTGCTAGAGAAGACAGGGTTGGGGAGACCCAGTACTTC. Translation: CSAREDRVGETQYF.